This passage covers 24 T cell receptor beta chains from one sample sequenced in a study of T-cell memory formation after mild COVID-19. In TCRdb, the 5' RACE reads were re-called with MiXCR into one record per CDR3 protein. The repertoire holds around 510,000 distinct CDR3 sequences, about 20% seen once, with approximately 8.4% in the top ten. The specimen was PBMCs or a T cell subset sorted from them (not recorded which). Receptor source: an adult woman who had mild COVID-19 (a few samples of this study predate the infection). Cell type and time point are not known.

The rearrangement joins TRBV28 to TRBJ2-7; a weak D match, TRBD1 (6 bases). Germline-derived CDR1 and CDR2 are MDHEN and SYDVKM. Deletions cut 5 bases from V and 2 bases from J, with 22 bases between. The CDR3 extends over 17 amino acids. CDR3 nucleotides: TGTGCCAGCAGTGCCCAGATTGGACAGTTGAGCCCCTACGAGCAGTACTTC. Protein sequence: CASSAQIGQLSPYEQYF.

This clonotype was observed a few times. The CDR3 nucleotides read TGTGCCAGCAGCTTAGGCGGGCTCATAGAGACCCAGTACTTC. Protein product: CASSLGGLIETQYF. This chain links TRBV7-6 with TRBJ2-5; tentatively, D is TRBD2 (5 bases). The V gene's germline CDR1 is SGHVS and CDR2 FNYEAQ. Trimming shortened V by 1 base and J by 4 bases, and 10 bases separated the two germline ends. CDR3 size: 14 residues. Filled out from reference TRBV7-6 and TRBJ2-5, the complete variable domain reads GAGVSQSPRYKVTKRGQDVALRCDPISGHVSLYWYRQALGQGPEFLTYFNYEAQQDKSGLPNDRFSAERPEGSISTLTIQRTEQRDSAMYRCASSLGGLIETQYFGPGTRLLVL.

The chain recombines TRBV5-1 with TRBJ2-5, with D maybe TRBD2 (5 bases). The CDR3 totals 13 residues. The germline gives CDR1 SGHRS, CDR2 YFSETQ. V lost 0 bases and J lost 7, with 10 bases in between. This chain's CDR3 is CASSLELEATQYF. The CDR3, as DNA: TGCGCCAGCAGCTTGGAACTGGAGGCGACCCAGTACTTC.

V and J are TRBV29-1 and TRBJ1-1; possible D gene TRBD1, 6 bases. The germline V and J ends were trimmed by 1 base and 1 base, with 10 bases remaining between them. The CDR3 totals 14 residues. CDR1 is SQVTM, CDR2 ANQGSEA, per germline. The DNA of the CDR3 is TGCAGCGTTGAAGTTTGGGGACAGAACACTGAAGCTTTCTTT. Its protein product is CSVEVWGQNTEAFF. Using reference TRBV29-1 and TRBJ1-1 for the parts outside the CDR3, the full variable domain is SAVISQKPSRDICQRGTSLTIQCQVDSQVTMMFWYRQQPGQSLTLIATANQGSEATYESGFVIDKFPISRPNLTFSTLTVSNMSPEDSSIYLCSVEVWGQNTEAFFGQGTRLTVV.

This clonotype was detected only a few times. V gene TRBV7-9 combines with J gene TRBJ2-7; the match to TRBD2 covers 16 bases. Germline assignment: CDR1 SEHNR and CDR2 FQNEAQ (reference sequence). V gave up 4 bases and J gave up 2 bases; unmatched junction bases: 5. This CDR3 comprises 17 residues. The chain's CDR3 is CASSSTGLAGGPYEQYF. Written as DNA, the CDR3 is TGTGCCAGCAGCTCCACGGGACTAGCGGGAGGGCCCTACGAGCAGTACTTC.

The chain joins TRBV2 to TRBJ2-4; maybe TRBD2 (6 bases). Deletions cut 7 bases from V and 7 bases from J, with 11 bases between. CDR1 is SNHLY, CDR2 FYNNEI, per germline. The CDR3 consists of 12 residues. The CDR3 region has the DNA TGTGCCAGCAATGGCGGGATGAACATTCAGTACTTC. Amino acid sequence: CASNGGMNIQYF.

The CDR3 loop reads CASSLDQPSTLHF. CDR3 nucleotide sequence: TGCGCCAGCAGCTTAGACCAGCCATCAACCCTCCACTTT. This rearrangement joins TRBV5-1 to TRBJ1-6; no clear D gene. From germline, CDR1 is SGHRS and CDR2 YFSETQ. With 2 bases removed from V and 14 bases from J, the gap between germline ends came to 14 bases. The CDR3 is made up of 13 amino acids.

V is TRBV6-1 and J is TRBJ2-1; D unclear. The CDR3 spans 13 residues. Germline V gene lookup returns CDR1 MNHNS and CDR2 SASEGT. V lost 4 bases and J lost 5, with 9 bases in between. The CDR3 nucleotides read TGTGCCAGCAGTGGATTGGGAAACAATGAGCAGTTCTTC. Its protein product is CASSGLGNNEQFF.

The chain is built from TRBV6-6 and TRBJ2-7; D ambiguous. The CDR3 is made up of 12 amino acids. Deletions cut 2 bases from V and 3 bases from J, with 5 bases between. The germline CDR1 and CDR2 sequences are MNHNY and SVGAGI (reference sequence). The CDR3 loop reads CASSYKYYEQYF. CDR3 in DNA: TGTGCCAGCAGTTACAAGTACTACGAGCAGTACTTC.

The chain carries TRBV5-6 and TRBJ2-1; tentative D call: TRBD2 (6 bases). The germline V gene encodes CDR1 SGHDT and CDR2 YYEEEE. The CDR3 is 14 residues long. V was pared by 1 base and J by 10 bases, with 15 bases between. The chain's CDR3 is CASSLSGGAGEQFF. The CDR3 region has the DNA TGTGCCAGCAGCTTGTCAGGAGGGGCGGGAGAGCAGTTCTTC.

This sequence joins TRBV11-3 and TRBJ2-3; D gene unclear. V shed 5 bases and J shed 5 bases, with 14 bases lying between them. CDR1 SGHNT and CDR2 YENEEA come from the germline V gene. The CDR3 totals 14 residues. DNA for the CDR3: TGTGCCAGCAGCCCCGGACGGACGCTAGATACGCAGTATTTT. Its protein product is CASSPGRTLDTQYF.

This clonotype was observed a few times. J is TRBJ2-1 and V is TRBV4-3, with TRBD2 matching 7 bases. With 3 bases clipped from V and 5 bases from J, the junction kept 4 bases outside the gene matches. The CDR3 spans 14 residues. Germline V lookup: CDR1 LGHNA, CDR2 YSLEER. The CDR3 nucleotides read TGCGCCAGCAGCCAGGGAGGGAGGAACAATGAGCAGTTCTTC. Amino acid sequence: CASSQGGRNNEQFF.

This clonotype appeared a few times. In DNA form, the CDR3 reads TGTGCCAGCAGCCAAGGTTTAGAGAACACTGAAGCTTTCTTT. This sequence encodes CASSQGLENTEAFF. The chain links TRBV3-1 to TRBJ1-1; D not resolved. Germline V gene lookup returns CDR1 LGHDT and CDR2 YNNKEL (reference sequence). The CDR3 loop spans 14 amino acids. Trimming left V 1 base short and J 1 base short, with 7 bases between.

This clonotype showed up just a few times. V is TRBV7-9 and J is TRBJ2-7, with 9 bases aligning to TRBD1. The V segment lost 4 bases and the J segment 7 bases; nucleotides outside the gene matches: 14. Germline loops: CDR1 SEHNR, CDR2 FQNEAQ (reference sequence). This CDR3 contains 16 residues. CDR3 region: CASSSVSGQGVIEQYF. For the CDR3, the DNA is TGTGCCAGCAGCTCCGTCTCGGGACAGGGTGTAATTGAGCAGTACTTC. The variable domain in full, with the rest retrieved from reference TRBV7-9 and TRBJ2-7, is DTGVSQNPRHKITKRGQNVTFRCDPISEHNRLYWYRQTLGQGPEFLTYFQNEAQLEKSRLLSDRFSAERPKGSFSTLEIQRTEQGDSAMYLCASSSVSGQGVIEQYFGPGTRLTVT.

This clonotype was seen only a few times. This sequence joins TRBV12-5 and TRBJ2-6; possibly TRBD2 for D (5 bases). The CDR3 consists of 15 residues. Germline-derived CDR1 and CDR2 are LGHNT and FRNRAP. V lost 6 bases to trimming and J lost 3 bases, with 12 bases between them. CDR3 bases: TGTGCTAGTGGCCAGGATCGGGGTGGGGCCAACGTCCTGACTTTC. Encoded protein: CASGQDRGGANVLTF.

This clonotype was detected a few times. J is TRBJ2-7 and V is TRBV6-2 or TRBV6-3; D not resolved. This CDR3 is built from 17 residues. The V and J ends lost 0 bases and 3 bases respectively, with 18 bases between them. Germline CDR1 reads MNHEY; CDR2 reads SVGEGT. In nucleotides, the CDR3 is TGTGCCAGCAGTTACTCGAGCCCTATGATAAGGGACTACGAGCAGTACTTC. Its translation is CASSYSSPMIRDYEQYF.

This clonotype was seen a few times. The V gene is TRBV7-2, the J gene TRBJ2-7; no reliable D call. CDR1 is SGHTA, CDR2 FQGNSA, per germline. The CDR3 has 17 amino acids. Trimming pared 5 bases from V and 2 bases from J, leaving 22 bases between. The CDR3, as DNA: TGTGCCAGCAGCGCAGGTCCAGGATCTGCAATCGCCTACGAGCAGTACTTC. This translates into CASSAGPGSAIAYEQYF.

This clonotype came up a few times. The V and J genes are TRBV7-9 and TRBJ1-6; 9 positions agree with TRBD1. Germline V gene sequence: CDR1 SEHNR, CDR2 FQNEAQ (reference sequence). With 1 base clipped from V and 10 bases from J, the junction kept 2 bases outside the gene matches. This CDR3 region has 14 residues. CDR3 bases: TGTGCCAGCAGCTTAGGGACAGGGGTCTCACCCCTCCACTTT. This encodes CASSLGTGVSPLHF.

This chain joins TRBV5-1 and TRBJ2-1; D ambiguous. The germline V gene has CDR1 SGHRS and CDR2 YFSETQ. The CDR3 sequence is 12 residues long. The V gene lost 2 bases and the J gene lost 7 bases, with 7 bases spanning the gap. The CDR3 DNA is TGCGCCAGCAGCTTAGAACTGAATGAGCAGTTCTTC. It codes for CASSLELNEQFF.

The chain joins TRBV18 to TRBJ2-7; a weak D match, TRBD2 (5 bases). Germline-derived CDR1 and CDR2 are KGHSH and LQKENI. V lost 3 bases and J 0 bases, leaving 18 bases between the germline ends. The CDR3 covers 17 residues. The CDR3 sequence is CASSPTVNVGSSYEQYF. In DNA form, the CDR3 reads TGTGCCAGCTCACCGACCGTCAATGTAGGGAGCTCCTACGAGCAGTACTTC.

This chain links TRBV3-1 with TRBJ2-3; D unclear. CDR1 is LGHDT, CDR2 YNNKEL, per germline (reference sequence). The CDR3 is 12 residues long. Trimming removed 1 base at V and 5 bases at J, with 4 bases between. The CDR3 protein is CASSQARDTQYF. The CDR3 region has the DNA TGTGCCAGCAGCCAAGCCCGAGATACGCAGTATTTT.

Turning to this clonotype: The junction shows a germline mismatch at one end, possibly a read error. The genes are TRBV7-6 and TRBJ2-3; 12 bases align to TRBD2. Germline V gene lookup returns CDR1 SGHVS and CDR2 FNYEAQ. The CDR3 loop spans 13 amino acids. This CDR3 is CASRASGGAMLDF. The CDR3 DNA sequence: TGTGCCAGCAGGGCTAGCGGGGGGGCCATGCTAGATTTT.

The rearrangement uses TRBV24-1 and TRBJ2-5; D unclear. This CDR3 is 16 amino acids long. The germline gives CDR1 KGHDR, CDR2 SFDVKD. V lost 0 bases, J lost 5 bases, and 15 bases lay in between. CDR3 amino acids: CATSDLGSTGGETQYF. The CDR3 DNA is TGTGCCACCAGTGATTTGGGTTCTACCGGTGGTGAGACCCAGTACTTC.

This chain joins TRBV5-1 and TRBJ2-7; 7 bases match TRBD1. Germline assignment: CDR1 SGHRS and CDR2 YFSETQ. There are 14 residues in the CDR3. V was clipped by 2 bases and J by 5 bases; unmatched bases: 7. CDR3 nucleotide sequence: TGCGCCAGCAGCTTAGGACAGGCTGGGGACGAGCAGTACTTC. Its translation: CASSLGQAGDEQYF. Looking up the rest from reference TRBV5-1 and TRBJ2-7 gives the full variable domain: KAGVTQTPRYLIKTRGQQVTLSCSPISGHRSVSWYQQTPGQGLQFLFEYFSETQRNKGNFPGRFSGRQFSNSRSEMNVSTLELGDSALYLCASSLGQAGDEQYFGPGTRLTVT.